The clone carrying this TCR beta chain occurred many times. MiXCR, applied by TCRdb to the PCR reads, yields one record per CDR3 protein. The sample gives tens of thousands of distinct CDR3 sequences, about a third of which show up once; about 18% is in the top ten. This sample was taken from a study of tumor-infiltrating lymphocytes in oesophageal squamous cell carcinoma. Germline lookup yields CDR1 KGHSH and CDR2 LQKENI. The V and J ends lost 6 bases and 6 bases, in that order; junction bases with no gene match: 5. This CDR3 has 13 amino acids. This chain connects TRBV18 to TRBJ1-2; 9 bases are a match to TRBD1. The receptor was isolated from a female donor with esophageal squamous cell carcinoma. Sequencing was carried out using esophageal tumor tissue. The CDR3 bases are TGTGCCAGCTCGATGGACAGGGGCAATGGCTACACCTTC. It encodes CASSMDRGNGYTF.